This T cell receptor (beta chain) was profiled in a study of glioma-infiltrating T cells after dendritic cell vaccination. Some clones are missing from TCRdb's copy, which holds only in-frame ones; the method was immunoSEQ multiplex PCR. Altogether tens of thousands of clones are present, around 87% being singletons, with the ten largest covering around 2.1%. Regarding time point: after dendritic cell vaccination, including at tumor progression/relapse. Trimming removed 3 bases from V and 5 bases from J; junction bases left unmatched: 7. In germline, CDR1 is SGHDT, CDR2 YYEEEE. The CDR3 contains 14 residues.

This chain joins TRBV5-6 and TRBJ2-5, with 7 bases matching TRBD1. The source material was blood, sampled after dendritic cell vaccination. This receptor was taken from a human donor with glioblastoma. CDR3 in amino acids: CASSSRGGEETQYF. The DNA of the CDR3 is TGTGCCAGCAGCTCAAGAGGGGGCGAGGAGACCCAGTACTTC.